What follows is one T cell receptor (beta chain) and its context. Its specificity is unknown. The read comes to an end 3 residues before the CDR3 does, leaving the germline J gene to fill in the end. Other DNA sequences of this sample code for an identical CDR3. The sample originates from a study of T cells in women clearing cervical HPV infection. Study in general: For cases, blood was sampled a median about 140 days after lesion detection, interquartile range roughly 90 to 210 days.

Germline V gene sequence: CDR1 SGHVS, CDR2 FNYEAQ. With 1 base removed from V and 2 bases from J, the gap between germline ends came to 10 bases. This CDR3 has 15 amino acids. Study-wide findings and caveats: TRBV6-7 relative abundance averaged roughly 0.1% in cases and 0.15% to 0.2% in controls. It is unknown whether associations predate infection; no effector/memory or HPV-specific sorting.

Libraries were prepared by immunoSEQ multiplex PCR; TCRdb keeps only in-frame clonotypes and omits some of them. This sample contains tens of thousands of clones. Input material: blood buffy coat. V and J are TRBV7-6 and TRBJ2-3, with D perhaps matching TRBD2 (5 bases). This sequence originates from a woman between 18 and 69 years old with a cervical HPV16 infection that either progressed to CIN3+ or cleared (not recorded which). The CDR3 spells CASSLVSGLTDTQYF. CDR3 DNA (partial): TGTGCCAGCAGCTTAGTAAGCGGTCTCACAGATACG.